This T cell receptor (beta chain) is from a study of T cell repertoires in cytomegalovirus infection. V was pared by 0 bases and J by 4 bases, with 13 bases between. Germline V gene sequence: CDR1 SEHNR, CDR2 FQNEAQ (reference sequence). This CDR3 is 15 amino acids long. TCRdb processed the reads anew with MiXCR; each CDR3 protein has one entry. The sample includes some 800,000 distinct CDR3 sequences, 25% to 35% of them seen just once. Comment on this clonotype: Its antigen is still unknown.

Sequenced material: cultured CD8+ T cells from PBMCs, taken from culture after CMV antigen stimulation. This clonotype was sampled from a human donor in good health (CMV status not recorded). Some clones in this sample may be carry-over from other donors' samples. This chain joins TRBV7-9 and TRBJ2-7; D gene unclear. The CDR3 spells CASSLAAEMSYEQYF. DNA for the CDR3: TGTGCCAGCAGCTTAGCGGCAGAAATGTCGTACGAGCAGTACTTC.